Shown below are 26 T cell receptor beta chains from a single sample sequenced in a study of cytomegalovirus exposure and HLA in healthy donors. Only in-frame clones appear in the TCRdb table, and some are missing; sequencing was by immunoSEQ multiplex PCR. Of some 190,000 clones in the sample, about 82% were seen once. The sample comprised PBMCs. The source is a woman aged 18-29 years in good health and CMV-seronegative.

The CDR3 bases are TGCGCCAGCAGTGAGTTGGCACAGGGTCCGAATGAGCAGTTCTTC. Protein: CASSELAQGPNEQFF. The chain employs TRBV10-1 and TRBJ2-1; perhaps TRBD1 as D (6 bases). V was cut by 1 base and J by 7 bases, with 14 bases left in between. This CDR3 is built from 15 residues. Germline assignment: CDR1 WNHNN and CDR2 SYGVQD (reference sequence).

The chain uses TRBV6-1 and TRBJ2-3; D remains ambiguous. V lost 8 bases to trimming and J lost 1 base, with 10 bases between them. Germline CDR1 MNHNS, CDR2 SASEGT. The CDR3 covers 13 residues. The chain's CDR3 is CASRSLGTDTQYF. The CDR3 bases are TGTGCCAGCCGGTCTCTGGGCACAGATACGCAGTATTTT.

This chain uses TRBV7-9 with TRBJ2-3, with D maybe TRBD2 (5 bases). V was clipped by 4 bases and J by 0 bases, with 11 bases between them. Germline V gene data show CDR1 as SEHNR and CDR2 as FQNEAQ (reference sequence). The CDR3 length is 15 residues. For the CDR3, the DNA is TGTGCCAGCAGCTCCTGGACGGGAAGCACAGATACGCAGTATTTT. Translated: CASSSWTGSTDTQYF.

The V and J genes are TRBV5-5 and TRBJ2-3; 8 positions agree with TRBD2. Germline V gives CDR1 SGHKS, CDR2 YYEKEE (reference sequence). CDR3 length: 15 amino acids. J was trimmed by 2 bases and V by 3 bases; bases with no gene match: 5. The CDR3 bases are TGTGCCAGCAGCTCGAGCGGGAGCTACACAGATACGCAGTATTTT. This encodes CASSSSGSYTDTQYF.

The V call is TRBV14, the J call TRBJ1-2, with D perhaps matching TRBD1 (6 bases). Per germline, CDR1 SGHDN and CDR2 FVKESK. Trimming shortened V by 3 bases and J by 3 bases, and 11 bases separated the two germline ends. This CDR3 region has 14 residues. The CDR3 reads CASSQGAGDYGYTF. The CDR3 DNA reads as TGTGCCAGCAGCCAGGGGGCAGGCGACTATGGCTACACCTTC.

Turning to this clone: A much larger clone differs from this one at a single base, so this may be a read error. V gene TRBV6-1 combines with J gene TRBJ1-5; 9 bases are shared with TRBD1. The junction had 0 bases not matched to a gene; V was cut back by 1 base and J by 2 bases. There are 15 residues in the CDR3. CDR1 MNHNS and CDR2 SASEGT come from the germline V gene. The CDR3 reads CASSEGTGGNQPQHF. Written as DNA, the CDR3 is TGTGCCAGCAGTGAAGGGACAGGGGGCAATCAGCCCCAGCATTTT.

This clone has ten or more counts. The chain recombines TRBV4-2 with TRBJ2-6; D call uncertain. The CDR3 is 16 amino acids. V lost 0 bases, J lost 1 base, and 7 bases lay in between. The germline V gene has CDR1 LGHNA and CDR2 YNFKEQ. As DNA, the CDR3 is TGTGCCAGCAGCCAAGAACCAGATTCTGGGGCCAACGTCCTGACTTTC. This sequence encodes CASSQEPDSGANVLTF.

This clone was seen just once. The CDR3, as DNA: TGCGCCAGCAGCCAAGCCCTTGGGACACGGCGGGACAATGAGCAGTTCTTC. It encodes CASSQALGTRRDNEQFF. The J gene is TRBJ2-1, the V gene TRBV4-1, with D possibly being TRBD1 (6 bases). With 1 base removed from V and 5 bases from J, the gap between germline ends came to 18 bases. Per the germline V gene, CDR1 is MGHRA and CDR2 is YSYEKL. This CDR3 comprises 17 residues.

This clone was recorded once. The genes are TRBV2 and TRBJ2-3; 7 nucleotides agree with TRBD1. Germline CDR1 SNHLY, CDR2 FYNNEI. V shed 1 base and J 0 bases; nucleotides not matched to a gene: 7. This CDR3 has 17 amino acids. DNA for the CDR3: TGTGCCAGCAGTGAAGATTCGACAGGGTGGAGCACAGATACGCAGTATTTT. This gives the protein CASSEDSTGWSTDTQYF.

For the CDR3, the DNA is TGTGCCAGCAGTTTCACGCAACCAACGGGGTTCCGGGGCTACACCTTC. Encoded protein: CASSFTQPTGFRGYTF. The rearrangement links TRBV27 to TRBJ1-2; the D is unclear. Trimming pared 3 bases from V and 8 bases from J, leaving 22 bases between. Germline V gene data show CDR1 as MNHEY and CDR2 as SMNVEV (reference sequence). CDR3 size: 16 residues.

J is TRBJ2-7 and V is TRBV30, with D possibly being TRBD1 (5 bases). CDR3 size: 13 residues. CDR1 and CDR2 from the germline V gene are GTSNPN and SVGIG (reference sequence). Trimming cost V 0 bases and J 1 base, with 7 bases left between them. This CDR3 is CAWSVRQSYEQYF. CDR3 sequence (DNA): TGTGCCTGGAGTGTACGACAGTCCTACGAGCAGTACTTC.

This clone was seen just once. The rearrangement uses TRBV19 and TRBJ1-6; TRBD1 matches 8 bases. The CDR3 is made up of 15 amino acids. J was trimmed by 8 bases and V by 4 bases; bases with no gene match: 7. Germline CDR1 LNHDA, CDR2 SQIVND (reference sequence). CDR3 DNA sequence: TGTGCCAGTAGTACCCGACAGGGGAATTATTCACCCCTCCACTTT. This encodes CASSTRQGNYSPLHF.

The chain carries TRBV10-3 and TRBJ2-7; no clear D. The CDR3 has 16 amino acids. Germline CDR1 is ENHRY and CDR2 is SYGVKD. Trimming left V 2 bases short and J 1 base short, with 15 bases between. CDR3 in DNA: TGTGCCATCAGTGAGGAGCCTTTACCTACGTCCTACGAGCAGTACTTC. Its protein product is CAISEEPLPTSYEQYF.

The CDR3 spells CASSQARLGLAGGILTYEQYF. Here the CDR3 DNA reads TGCGCCAGCAGCCAAGCCCGCTTGGGACTAGCGGGAGGCATACTCACCTACGAGCAGTACTTC. The chain employs TRBV4-1 and TRBJ2-7, with TRBD2 identical over 15 bases. This CDR3 contains 21 residues. V shed 1 base, J shed 2 bases, and the junction held 15 bases outside the gene matches. Germline values: CDR1 MGHRA, CDR2 YSYEKL.

The rearrangement uses TRBV18 and TRBJ2-7, with 8 nucleotides matching TRBD2. The CDR3 contains 14 residues. The J segment lost 10 bases and the V segment lost 2 bases, leaving 10 bases of the junction unmatched. Germline V gives CDR1 KGHSH, CDR2 LQKENI. This CDR3 reads CASSPSYGRETQYF. In DNA, the CDR3 is TGTGCCAGCTCACCATCGTACGGGAGGGAAACCCAGTACTTC.

V gene TRBV5-4 combines with J gene TRBJ2-7; D perhaps matches TRBD2 (6 bases). The CDR3 is made up of 14 amino acids. The V gene lost 5 bases and the J gene lost 2 bases, with 14 bases spanning the gap. The germline gives CDR1 SGHNT, CDR2 YYREEE (reference sequence). CDR3 protein: CASRRREATYEQYF. The CDR3 DNA reads TGTGCCAGCAGGCGGAGGGAGGCAACCTACGAGCAGTACTTC.

The rearrangement uses TRBV6-5 and TRBJ2-3, with 9 bases that match TRBD2. CDR1 is MNHEY, CDR2 SVGAGI, per germline. Trimming removed 6 bases from V and 3 bases from J; junction bases left unmatched: 7. The CDR3 contains 15 residues. Written as DNA, the CDR3 is TGTGCCAGCAGAGTAGCGGGAGCGGGGACAGATACGCAGTATTTT. As protein: CASRVAGAGTDTQYF.

This clone was detected only once. CDR3 sequence (DNA): TGTGCCACCCCAGGGGCCGGGGAGCTGTTTTTT. It translates to CATPGAGELFF. The V gene is TRBV6-1, the J gene TRBJ2-2; the D gene is possibly TRBD1 (6 bases). In germline, CDR1 is MNHNS, CDR2 SASEGT. The CDR3 spans 11 residues. V gave up 10 bases and J gave up 6 bases, with 9 bases separating them.

The chain couples TRBV5-1 to TRBJ2-5; 9 positions match TRBD2. Looked up from germline, CDR1 is SGHRS and CDR2 is YFSETQ. This CDR3 has 15 amino acids. V lost 5 bases and J lost 3; bases outside the gene matches: 8. CDR3 loop: CASSWSSGDEETQYF. In DNA form, the CDR3 reads TGCGCCAGCAGTTGGTCTAGCGGGGACGAAGAGACCCAGTACTTC.

This sequence joins TRBV5-1 and TRBJ1-6; D is perhaps TRBD1 (5 bases). Trimming removed 1 base from V and 5 bases from J, with 10 bases in between. The V gene's germline CDR1 is SGHRS and CDR2 YFSETQ. The length of the CDR3 is 15 residues. CDR3 nucleotide sequence: TGCGCCAGCAGCTTGAGGACAAGCGATAATTCACCCCTCCACTTT. Encoded protein: CASSLRTSDNSPLHF.

The J gene is TRBJ2-1, the V gene TRBV6-5, with 10 bases matching TRBD2. The length of the CDR3 is 16 residues. With 4 bases clipped from V and 8 bases from J, the junction kept 11 bases outside the gene matches. CDR1 is MNHEY and CDR2 is SVGAGI in the germline V gene. For the CDR3, the DNA is TGTGCCAGCAGTTGGATAGCGGGGGGAGCTTTGGATGAGCAGTTCTTC. Protein: CASSWIAGGALDEQFF.

In this sample, this clone turned up once. The chain is built from TRBV5-1 and TRBJ1-2; 12 bases are shared with TRBD1. The germline V gene has CDR1 SGHRS and CDR2 YFSETQ. The CDR3 runs to 17 residues. With V trimmed by 4 bases and J by 7 bases, 14 bases remained unmatched. CDR3 sequence reads: CASSLTPGQGASGGYTF. The DNA for the CDR3 is TGCGCCAGCAGCCTGACGCCGGGACAGGGGGCATCGGGTGGCTACACCTTC.

This chain uses TRBV6-1 with TRBJ2-2; D is undetermined. Germline V gives CDR1 MNHNS, CDR2 SASEGT. The CDR3 extends over 12 amino acids. V was pared by 2 bases and J by 12 bases, with 10 bases between. CDR3 sequence (DNA): TGTGCCAGCAGTGAATGGCCAGAACAGCTGTTTTTT. Its translation: CASSEWPEQLFF.

The CDR3 sequence is CASSLAGDFEQYF. The CDR3 bases are TGCGCCAGCAGCTTGGCAGGGGATTTCGAGCAGTACTTC. The chain is built from TRBV5-1 and TRBJ2-5, with D possibly TRBD1 on 6 matching bases. The assigned J gene may be wrong: the sequence end matches TRBJ2-7 better. Germline CDR1 and CDR2: SGHRS and YFSETQ. The CDR3 covers 13 residues.

V usage is TRBV5-5 and J usage is TRBJ2-7, with a weak D call TRBD1 (6 bases). Trimming removed 4 bases at V and 3 bases at J, with 17 bases between. The CDR3 is 15 amino acids. CDR1 is SGHKS and CDR2 is YYEKEE in the germline V gene (reference sequence). In DNA form, the CDR3 reads TGTGCCAGCAGCCGGGACAAATTGACGATCTACGAGCAGTACTTC. This translates into CASSRDKLTIYEQYF.

J is TRBJ2-7 and V is TRBV7-9, with D maybe TRBD1 (5 bases). Between the trimmed V and J ends, which lost 4 bases and 3 bases, there was a span of 13 bases. This CDR3 contains 14 residues. Germline CDR1 and CDR2: SEHNR and FQNEAQ (reference sequence). The CDR3 DNA sequence: TGTGCCAGCAGCTCGGACATTCGGAACTACGAGCAGTACTTC. As protein: CASSSDIRNYEQYF.